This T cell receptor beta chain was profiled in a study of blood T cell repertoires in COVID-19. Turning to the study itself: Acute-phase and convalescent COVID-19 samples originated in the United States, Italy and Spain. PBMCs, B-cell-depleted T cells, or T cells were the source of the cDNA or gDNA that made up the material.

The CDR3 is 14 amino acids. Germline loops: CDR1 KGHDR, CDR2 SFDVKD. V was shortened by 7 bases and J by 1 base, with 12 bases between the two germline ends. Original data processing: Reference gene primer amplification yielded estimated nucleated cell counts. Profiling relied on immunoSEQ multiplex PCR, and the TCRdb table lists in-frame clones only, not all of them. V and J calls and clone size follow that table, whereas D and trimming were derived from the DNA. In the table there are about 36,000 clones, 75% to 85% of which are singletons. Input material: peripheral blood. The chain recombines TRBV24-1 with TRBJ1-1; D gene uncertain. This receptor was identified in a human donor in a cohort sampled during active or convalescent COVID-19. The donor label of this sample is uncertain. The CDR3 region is CATREPGENTEAFF. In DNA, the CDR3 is TGTGCCACCAGGGAACCGGGAGAGAACACTGAAGCTTTCTTT.